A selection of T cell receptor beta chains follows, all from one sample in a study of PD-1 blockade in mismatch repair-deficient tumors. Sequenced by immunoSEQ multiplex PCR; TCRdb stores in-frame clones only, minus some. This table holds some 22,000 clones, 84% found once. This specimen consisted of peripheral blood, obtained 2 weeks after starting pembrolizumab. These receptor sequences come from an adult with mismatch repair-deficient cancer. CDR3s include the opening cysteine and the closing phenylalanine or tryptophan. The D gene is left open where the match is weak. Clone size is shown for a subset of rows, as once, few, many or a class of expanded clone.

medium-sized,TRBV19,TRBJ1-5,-,TGTGCCAGTTCCCGTGAACGACAGTATGCGAGCAATCAGCCCCAGCATTTT,CASSRERQYASNQPQHF
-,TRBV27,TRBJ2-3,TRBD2,TGTGCCAGCAGTTCACCCCCCAGCGGGAGGGCCTCCACAGATACGCAGTATTTT,CASSSPPSGRASTDTQYF
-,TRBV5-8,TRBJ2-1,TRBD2,TGTGCCAGCAGCCACGGGACTAGCGGGAGGGCCGGGCAGTTCTTC,CASSHGTSGRAGQFF
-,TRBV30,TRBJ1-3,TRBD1,TGTGCTCGCCGACAGGGGACCGGGGGAAACACCATATATTTT,CARRQGTGGNTIYF
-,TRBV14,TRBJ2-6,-,TGTGCCAGCAGCCAAGATCGGCGGGCAGGGTCTGGGGCCAACGTCCTGACTTTC,CASSQDRRAGSGANVLTF
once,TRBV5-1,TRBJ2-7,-,TGCGCCAGCAGCTTGACAGGGGAGGACGAGCAGTACTTC,CASSLTGEDEQYF
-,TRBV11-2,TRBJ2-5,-,TGTGCCAGCAGCTTACGGGGGACAGTAGGGGAGACCCAGTACTTC,CASSLRGTVGETQYF
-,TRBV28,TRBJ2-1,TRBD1,TGTGCCAGCAGGCCTAATCCGGGACAGGGTTACAATGAGCAGTTCTTC,CASRPNPGQGYNEQFF
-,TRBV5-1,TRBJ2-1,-,TGCGCCAGCAGCTTGGTTACGGGGATTGAGCAGTTCTTC,CASSLVTGIEQFF
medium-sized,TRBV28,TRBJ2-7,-,TGTGCCAGCAGTCCGTGGGACCGACCCCCCTACGAGCAGTACTTC,CASSPWDRPPYEQYF
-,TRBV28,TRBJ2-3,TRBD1,TGTGCCAGCAGTGCTCCCGGGACAGGGGCCACAGATACGCAGTATTTT,CASSAPGTGATDTQYF
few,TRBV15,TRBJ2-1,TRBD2,TGTGCCACCGGGACTAGCGGTAGTCCGGAGGAGCAGTTCTTC,CATGTSGSPEEQFF
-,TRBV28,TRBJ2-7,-,TGTGCCAGCAGGCTGTTCTCAGCCATAGGCTCCTACGAGCAGTACTTC,CASRLFSAIGSYEQYF
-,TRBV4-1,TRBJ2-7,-,TGCGCCAGCAGCCAAGGCCTTTTGGGCTTCGGGACCACTGGCTACGAGCAGTACTTC,CASSQGLLGFGTTGYEQYF
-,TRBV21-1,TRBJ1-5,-,TGTGCCAGCAGCCAAGGGCCCGGGGGACAGAAAAATCAGCCCCAGCATTTT,CASSQGPGGQKNQPQHF
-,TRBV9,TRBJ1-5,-,TGTGCCAGCAGCCCTCACCCGGATCAGCCCCAGCATTTT,CASSPHPDQPQHF
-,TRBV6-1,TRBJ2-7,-,TGTGCCAGCAGTAAACTAGAGGTCCACGAGCAGTACTTC,CASSKLEVHEQYF
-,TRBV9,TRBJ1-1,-,TGTGCCAGCAGCCCTAGTTCACAGGGTTGGACTTTCTTT,CASSPSSQGWTFF
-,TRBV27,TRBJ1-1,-,TGTGCCAGCAGTTTACCCGGGGGCACTGAAGCTTTCTTT,CASSLPGGTEAFF
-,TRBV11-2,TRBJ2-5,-,TGTGCCAGCAGCTTAGATCCCCGCTCACGTGTCAAGCAAGAGACCCAGTACTTC,CASSLDPRSRVKQETQYF
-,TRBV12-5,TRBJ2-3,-,TGTGCTAGTGGTCCTGACACAGATACGCAGTATTTT,CASGPDTDTQYF
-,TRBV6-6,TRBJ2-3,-,TGTGCCAGCAGATCTAGAGAAGGTGGAGATACGCAGTATTTT,CASRSREGGDTQYF
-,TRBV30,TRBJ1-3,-,TGTGCCTGGACCACTGGAAACACCATATATTTT,CAWTTGNTIYF
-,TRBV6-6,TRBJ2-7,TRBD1,TGTGCCAGCACCGAGGGACAGAACTACGAGCAGTACTTC,CASTEGQNYEQYF
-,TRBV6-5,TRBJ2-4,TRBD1,TGTGCCAGCAGTTATCTGGCAGGGGGCTTGAACATTCAGTACTTC,CASSYLAGGLNIQYF
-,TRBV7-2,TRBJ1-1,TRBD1,TGTGCCAGCAGCGACAGACAGGGTTCTAAAGGTGAAGCTTTCTTT,CASSDRQGSKGEAFF
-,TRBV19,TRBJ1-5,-,TGTGCCAGTAGTATGGGACGGAAGGACAATCAGCCCCAGCATTTT,CASSMGRKDNQPQHF
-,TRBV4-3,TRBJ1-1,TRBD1,TGCGCCAGCAGCCAGTGGGACAGACTAAACACTGAAGCTTTCTTT,CASSQWDRLNTEAFF
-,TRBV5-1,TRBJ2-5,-,TGCGCCAGCAGACAAAATGGGGGGGGCGCGGAGACCCAGTACTTC,CASRQNGGGAETQYF
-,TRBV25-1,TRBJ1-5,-,TGTGCCAGCAGTGAATCTTTTCCCCGTAACCCGAGTCAGCCCCAGCATTTT,CASSESFPRNPSQPQHF
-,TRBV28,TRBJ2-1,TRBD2,TGTGCCAGCAGTTTGGAGACTAGCGGGAGGTTGGGTGAGCAGTTCTTC,CASSLETSGRLGEQFF
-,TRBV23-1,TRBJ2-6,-,TGCGCCAGCAGTCAATCGGTCCCAGGGGCTGGGGCCAACGTCCTGACTTTC,CASSQSVPGAGANVLTF
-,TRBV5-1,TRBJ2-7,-,TGCGCCAGCAGCCCCGGATCCACCGCGTACGAGCAGTACTTC,CASSPGSTAYEQYF
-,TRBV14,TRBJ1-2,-,TGTGCCAGCAGCCAAGCGGGGGTCCTCTATGGCTACACCTTC,CASSQAGVLYGYTF
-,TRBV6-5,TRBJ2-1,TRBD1,TGTGCCAGCAGTTACGCCGACAGGGGTTGGGGAAATGAGCAGTTCTTC,CASSYADRGWGNEQFF
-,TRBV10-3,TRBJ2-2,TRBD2,TGTGCCGCCAGGACTAGCGGGGGGCTGATAACCGGGGAGCTGTTTTTT,CAARTSGGLITGELFF
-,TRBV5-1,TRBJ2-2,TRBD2,TGCGCCAGCAGCTCGGGACTAGCGGGAGTCGGGGAGCTGTTTTTT,CASSSGLAGVGELFF
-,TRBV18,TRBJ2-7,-,TGTGCCAGCTCACCAGGGCCCACCTACGAGCAGTACTTC,CASSPGPTYEQYF
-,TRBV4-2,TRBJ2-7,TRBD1,TGTGCCAGCAGCCAAGATCGAGGGACAGGGGGCTACGAGCAGTACTTC,CASSQDRGTGGYEQYF
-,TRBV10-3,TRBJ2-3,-,TGTGCCATCAGGGCGAGCGGTGGACTTAGCACAGATACGCAGTATTTT,CAIRASGGLSTDTQYF
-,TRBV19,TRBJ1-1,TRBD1,TGTGCCAGTAGTATGTTTAGGGGGCGGAACACTGAAGCTTTCTTT,CASSMFRGRNTEAFF
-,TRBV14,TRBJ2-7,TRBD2,TGTGCCAGCAGCCCCGTAGCGGGAGCGTCCTACGAGCAGTACTTC,CASSPVAGASYEQYF
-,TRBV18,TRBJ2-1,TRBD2,TGTGCCAGCTCGCGGTTGACTAGCGGGAGTTCCTACAATGAGCAGTTCTTC,CASSRLTSGSSYNEQFF
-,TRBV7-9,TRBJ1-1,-,TGTGCCAGCAGCTTAGACGTGAGTCTTAAAGCTTTCTTT,CASSLDVSLKAFF
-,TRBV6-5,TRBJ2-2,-,TGTGCCAGCACCTCCCCGACCTTATACACCGGGGAGCTGTTTTTT,CASTSPTLYTGELFF
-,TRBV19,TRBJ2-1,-,TGTGCCAGTAGTATATTGGGTAGCACGAGAGGGAATGAGCAGTTCTTC,CASSILGSTRGNEQFF
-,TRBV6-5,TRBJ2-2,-,TGTGCCAGCAGTTACCACGGGGAGCTGTTTTTT,CASSYHGELFF
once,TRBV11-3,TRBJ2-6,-,TGTGCCAGCAGCTCAAAACGTGGGGTGATAGGGGCCAACGTCCTGACTTTC,CASSSKRGVIGANVLTF
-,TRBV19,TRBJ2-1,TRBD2,TGTGCCAGTAGTATTAGCGTTTGGGGAGGGCCAAACAATGAGCAGTTCTTC,CASSISVWGGPNNEQFF
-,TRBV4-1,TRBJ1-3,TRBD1,TGCGCCAGCAGCCAACGACAGGGTCTGGACTCTGGAAACACCATATATTTT,CASSQRQGLDSGNTIYF
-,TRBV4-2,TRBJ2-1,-,TGTGCCAGCAGCCTTTCGGAGGGCTCCTACAATGAGCAGTTCTTC,CASSLSEGSYNEQFF
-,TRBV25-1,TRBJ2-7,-,TGTGCCAGCAGTGACCACAGGGTCGAGCAGTACTTC,CASSDHRVEQYF
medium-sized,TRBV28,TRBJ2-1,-,TGTGCCAGCAGACAGGACACCAGCTCCTACAATGAGCAGTTCTTC,CASRQDTSSYNEQFF
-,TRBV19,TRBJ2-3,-,TGTGCCAGTGGAGGAGGGCTTCGAGATACGCAGTATTTT,CASGGGLRDTQYF
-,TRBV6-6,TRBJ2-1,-,TGTGCCAGCATGCGGGGTAGCGGAAATGAGCAGTTCTTC,CASMRGSGNEQFF
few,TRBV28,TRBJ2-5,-,TGTGCCAGCAGTTTAGACCGGGTTTCGGAGACCCAGTACTTC,CASSLDRVSETQYF
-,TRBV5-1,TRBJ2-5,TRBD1,TGCGCCAGCACCCTAGGGGGCCGAATTGAAGGGGCCCAGTACTTC,CASTLGGRIEGAQYF
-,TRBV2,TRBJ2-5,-,TGTGCCAGCAGTGAAGTGTCCAGCCAAGAGACCCAGTACTTC,CASSEVSSQETQYF
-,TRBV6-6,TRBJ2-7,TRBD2,TGTGCCAGCAGTCCAGGGACTAGCGGGTACCGGTACGAGCAGTACTTC,CASSPGTSGYRYEQYF
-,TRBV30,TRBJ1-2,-,TGTGCCTGGAGTAGGAATGAAGGTCAGCTCTATGGCTACACCTTC,CAWSRNEGQLYGYTF